Reported below is one T cell receptor (beta chain). The antigen remains unidentified. CD8+ and CD4+ T cells were negatively isolated; TEMRA cells were FACS-enriched. CDR1 and CDR2 from the germline V gene are MNHNS and SASEGT. The CDR3 length is 13 residues. The V and J ends lost 8 bases and 7 bases, in that order; junction bases with no gene match: 4. The sample belongs to a study of CD8 T cells in Susac syndrome. General study results and limits: The study conceded that relatively few individuals underwent its TCR sequencing and HLA analysis.

RNA was extracted with the RNeasy kit, and a quantity of roughly 0.45 to 1 ug was reverse transcribed using random hexamers. MiXCR, applied by TCRdb to the immunoSEQ multiplex PCR reads, yields one record per CDR3 protein. This table holds 150,000 to 200,000 distinct CDR3 sequences, 75% to 95% found once. The clonotype was recovered from a human donor with Susac syndrome. Sample: CD4+ T cells from PBMCs. This chain links TRBV6-1 with TRBJ1-5; 11 bases are shared with TRBD1. CDR3: CASRGQGEQPQHF. CDR3 sequence (DNA): TGTGCCAGCCGGGGACAGGGGGAGCAGCCCCAGCATTTT.